Listed here are 30 T cell receptor beta chains from one sample, sequenced in a study of CD8 T cells in ankylosing spondylitis. TCRdb called the 5' RACE reads again in MiXCR, with one record for every CDR3 protein. Among 150,000 to 250,000 distinct CDR3 sequences listed, around 13% were seen once. Material: blood, either unsorted or a sorted T cell fraction (not recorded which). The receptors stem from a male donor with ankylosing spondylitis or in good health (not recorded which).

This clonotype was seen a handful of times. The chain employs TRBV5-1 and TRBJ2-5, with D perhaps matching TRBD2 (6 bases). V lost 0 bases and J lost 5, with 23 bases in between. Germline assignment: CDR1 SGHRS and CDR2 YFSETQ. This CDR3 spans 18 amino acids. CDR3: CASSLGLGPRDSRETQYF. The DNA for the CDR3 is TGCGCCAGCAGCTTGGGCCTGGGGCCCAGGGACTCTCGTGAGACCCAGTACTTC. The full variable domain, rest sourced from reference TRBV5-1 and TRBJ2-5, is KAGVTQTPRYLIKTRGQQVTLSCSPISGHRSVSWYQQTPGQGLQFLFEYFSETQRNKGNFPGRFSGRQFSNSRSEMNVSTLELGDSALYLCASSLGLGPRDSRETQYFGPGTRLLVL.

J is TRBJ2-1 and V is TRBV7-8, with D unclear. Germline assignment: CDR1 SGHVS and CDR2 FQNEAQ. V was clipped by 1 base and J by 9 bases, with 7 bases between them. The CDR3 extends over 12 amino acids. The CDR3 DNA follows: TGTGCCAGCAGCTTAGAGTGGGGTGAGCAGTTCTTC. Amino acids: CASSLEWGEQFF. Complete variable domain (other parts from reference TRBV7-8 and TRBJ2-1): GAGVSQSPRYKVAKRGQDVALRCDPISGHVSLFWYQQALGQGPEFLTYFQNEAQLDKSGLPSDRFFAERPEGSVSTLKIQRTQQEDSAVYLCASSLEWGEQFFGPGTRLTVL.

The chain joins TRBV6-5 to TRBJ2-5; TRBD2 aligns across 7 bases. Trimming took 4 bases from V and 0 from J; bases not matched to a gene: 17. The CDR3 runs to 19 residues. Germline CDR1 is MNHEY and CDR2 is SVGAGI. CDR3: CASSLQTPFGTTDQETQYF. As DNA, the CDR3 is TGTGCCAGCAGTTTGCAGACGCCCTTCGGGACTACCGACCAAGAGACCCAGTACTTC.

A few counts support this clonotype. V usage is TRBV4-1 and J usage is TRBJ2-2; 15 nucleotides agree with TRBD2. The V gene end was trimmed by 3 bases and the J gene end by 7 bases; junction bases not matched to a gene: 3. Germline values: CDR1 MGHRA, CDR2 YSYEKL. CDR3 size: 16 residues. The CDR3 is CASSQGLAGGGGELFF. The DNA for the CDR3 is TGCGCCAGCAGCCAGGGACTAGCGGGAGGCGGCGGGGAGCTGTTTTTT.

This clonotype was counted only a few times. This rearrangement joins TRBV9 to TRBJ2-3; 7 bases agree with TRBD1. CDR1 and CDR2 from the germline V gene are SGDLS and YYNGEE. The CDR3 totals 15 residues. The V segment lost 6 bases and the J segment 0 bases; nucleotides outside the gene matches: 7. The DNA of the CDR3 is TGTGCCAGCACAAGGGGGCAGACTAGCACAGATACGCAGTATTTT. Residues: CASTRGQTSTDTQYF.

The V call is TRBV25-1, the J call TRBJ2-7; a weak D match, TRBD1 (6 bases). The CDR3 runs to 14 residues. Germline V gene data show CDR1 as MGHDK and CDR2 as SYGVNS. The V end lost 2 bases, the J end lost 3 bases, and 11 bases lay between the germline ends. This CDR3 is CASSEIGQRYEQYF. Here the CDR3 DNA reads TGTGCCAGCAGTGAAATCGGACAGCGCTACGAGCAGTACTTC.

Only a few counts were recorded for this clonotype. This chain uses TRBV12-3 or TRBV12-4 with TRBJ2-7, with a weak D call TRBD2 (5 bases). Trimming stripped 7 bases from V and 0 bases from J, with 16 bases between. The CDR3 is 15 amino acids. CDR3 protein: CASTKEAGISYEQYF. The CDR3 DNA follows: TGTGCCAGCACCAAAGAGGCCGGGATCTCCTACGAGCAGTACTTC.

This clonotype was seen a handful of times. This sequence joins TRBV5-5 and TRBJ2-1, with a tentative D call TRBD2 (6 bases). There are 15 residues in the CDR3. The V gene's germline CDR1 is SGHKS and CDR2 YYEKEE (reference sequence). Trimming took off 4 bases at V and 7 bases at J, with 18 bases between the two ends. CDR3 bases: TGTGCCAGCAGCCGCATGGAGGGCCTGGGGAATGAGCAGTTCTTC. Protein: CASSRMEGLGNEQFF.

This clonotype was counted at least ten times. This chain joins TRBV13 and TRBJ2-1; D is unresolved. CDR1 is PRHDT, CDR2 FYEKMQ, per germline (reference sequence). This CDR3 comprises 14 residues. V lost 3 bases and J lost 2, with 8 bases in between. The CDR3 reads CASSLRATYNEQFF. CDR3 coding DNA: TGTGCCAGCAGCTTGCGCGCTACCTACAATGAGCAGTTCTTC.

The chain joins TRBV20-1 to TRBJ2-7, with TRBD1 as a possible D gene (5 bases). The CDR3 is made up of 14 amino acids. CDR1 DFQATT and CDR2 SNEGSKA come from the germline V gene (reference sequence). The V gene lost 1 base and the J gene lost 0 bases, with 10 bases spanning the gap. The CDR3 region is CSARGQSSSYEQYF. CDR3 DNA: TGCAGTGCTAGAGGACAGTCTAGCTCCTACGAGCAGTACTTC.

As DNA, the CDR3 is TGTGCCAGCAGCCGCCGGACAGACCAAGAGACCCAGTACTTC. Translating gives CASSRRTDQETQYF. The chain combines TRBV7-9 with TRBJ2-5, with D perhaps TRBD1 (6 bases). CDR1 and CDR2 from the germline V gene are SEHNR and FQNEAQ (reference sequence). CDR3 length: 14 amino acids. V lost 5 bases to trimming and J lost 0 bases, with 10 bases between them.

The chain has TRBV20-1 and TRBJ2-7; D perhaps matches TRBD2 (6 bases). Trimming stripped 5 bases from V and 1 base from J, with 6 bases between. The germline gives CDR1 DFQATT, CDR2 SNEGSKA (reference sequence). CDR3 length equals 11 residues. The CDR3 region has the DNA TGCAGTGCTGGGACTTCCTACGAGCAGTACTTC. Residues: CSAGTSYEQYF.

This clonotype occurred many times. The chain recombines TRBV4-1 with TRBJ2-7, with 10 bases fitting TRBD1. V was pared by 3 bases and J by 1 base, with 6 bases of the junction left unmatched. Per germline, CDR1 MGHRA and CDR2 YSYEKL. The CDR3 is 16 residues long. CDR3 nucleotides: TGCGCCAGCAGCCAGAGTCCGGGACAGGGGTCCTACGAGCAGTACTTC. The encoded protein is CASSQSPGQGSYEQYF.

CDR3 nucleotides: TGTGCCAGCCATGGGTCACCCCTCCACTTT. Residues: CASHGSPLHF. The chain recombines TRBV27 with TRBJ1-6; D is ambiguous. The germline gives CDR1 MNHEY, CDR2 SMNVEV (reference sequence). The CDR3 extends over 10 amino acids. V shed 8 bases and J shed 10 bases, with 6 bases lying between them.

This clonotype was recorded many times. This chain connects TRBV7-2 to TRBJ1-3; D remains ambiguous. The V and J ends lost 6 bases and 0 bases respectively, with 15 bases between them. The CDR3 runs to 16 residues. Germline V gene lookup returns CDR1 SGHTA and CDR2 FQGNSA. CDR3 DNA: TGTGCCAGCAGGTCCTACGGCGGGAGCTCTGGAAACACCATATATTTT. This translates into CASRSYGGSSGNTIYF.

This chain uses TRBV3-1 with TRBJ1-5; D is ambiguous. Trimming took off 0 bases at V and 3 bases at J, with 6 bases between the two ends. Germline V gives CDR1 LGHDT, CDR2 YNNKEL (reference sequence). The CDR3 has 14 amino acids. The CDR3, as DNA: TGTGCCAGCAGCCAAGATACGGACAATCAGCCCCAGCATTTT. Translation gives CASSQDTDNQPQHF. Combining the CDR3 with reference TRBV3-1 and TRBJ1-5 gives the whole variable domain DTAVSQTPKYLVTQMGNDKSIKCEQNLGHDTMYWYKQDSKKFLKIMFSYNNKELIINETVPNRFSPKSPDKAHLNLHINSLELGDSAVYFCASSQDTDNQPQHFGDGTRLSIL.

This clonotype was counted between two and nine times. V is TRBV30 and J is TRBJ2-1; D is undetermined. The CDR3 is 15 residues long. The germline V and J ends were trimmed by 4 bases and 3 bases, with 16 bases remaining between them. Germline CDR1 GTSNPN, CDR2 SVGIG (reference sequence). In DNA, the CDR3 is TGTGCCTGGACCTTCACCGTTCGTGACTACAATGAGCAGTTCTTC. Amino acid sequence: CAWTFTVRDYNEQFF.

This clonotype has ten or more counts. J is TRBJ2-7 and V is TRBV30; TRBD1 matches at 11 bases. The CDR3 is 13 amino acids. Germline values: CDR1 GTSNPN, CDR2 SVGIG (reference sequence). V gave up 3 bases and J gave up 7 bases; unmatched junction bases: 5. CDR3 DNA sequence: TGTGCCTGGAGCGCGGGACAGGGGGGTGAGCAGTACTTC. Amino acid sequence: CAWSAGQGGEQYF.

Worth noting for this clonotype: A much larger clone sits a single nucleotide away, making a read error possible. The chain uses TRBV12-3 or TRBV12-4 and TRBJ2-5, with D possibly being TRBD1 (6 bases). The V gene lost 10 bases and the J gene lost 8 bases, with 20 bases spanning the gap. The CDR3 covers 13 residues. In DNA, the CDR3 is TGTGCCATCAGCGCGGGTGGGGGCGGCACCCAGTACTTC. Translated: CAISAGGGGTQYF.

A few counts support this clonotype. The chain recombines TRBV12-3 or TRBV12-4 with TRBJ1-2; unclear D gene. The CDR3 loop spans 11 amino acids. V was clipped by 11 bases and J by 9 bases, with 16 bases between them. CDR3 loop: CAVGDPGSYTF. The CDR3 DNA reads as TGTGCCGTCGGAGATCCGGGTAGCTACACCTTC.

This clonotype was seen more than once but under ten times. V usage is TRBV7-9 and J usage is TRBJ1-3, with D uncertain. The germline gives CDR1 SEHNR, CDR2 FQNEAQ (reference sequence). V was shortened by 5 bases and J by 0 bases, with 14 bases between the two germline ends. The CDR3 runs to 16 residues. In DNA form, the CDR3 reads TGTGCCAGCAGCCTTCAAAATCCTCGCTCTGGAAACACCATATATTTT. It specifies CASSLQNPRSGNTIYF.

This chain connects TRBV5-6 to TRBJ1-2; D unclear. V was shortened by 0 bases and J by 3 bases, with 6 bases between the two germline ends. The CDR3 runs 13 residues. Germline CDR1 and CDR2: SGHDT and YYEEEE. This CDR3 reads CASSLVQDYGYTF. In DNA, the CDR3 is TGTGCCAGCAGCTTGGTTCAGGACTATGGCTACACCTTC.

This clonotype was seen only a few times. The chain carries TRBV20-1 and TRBJ2-1; no reliable D call. Per germline, CDR1 DFQATT and CDR2 SNEGSKA (reference sequence). The CDR3 runs to 12 residues. The germline V and J ends were trimmed by 5 bases and 0 bases, with 5 bases remaining between them. CDR3 nucleotide sequence: TGCAGTGCTTGGGACTCCTACAATGAGCAGTTCTTC. It encodes CSAWDSYNEQFF.

This clonotype has more than one count but fewer than ten. The chain is built from TRBV7-6 and TRBJ2-4; tentatively, D is TRBD2 (7 bases). CDR1 SGHVS and CDR2 FNYEAQ come from the germline V gene. Deletions cut 1 base from V and 6 bases from J, with 10 bases between. The CDR3 runs to 14 residues. CDR3 bases: TGTGCCAGCAGCTTAGGGGAGGGGGTAAACATTCAGTACTTC. As protein: CASSLGEGVNIQYF.

CDR3 sequence: CASSPDGYTGELFF. CDR3 DNA: TGTGCCAGCTCACCGGACGGTTACACCGGGGAGCTGTTTTTT. This chain joins TRBV18 and TRBJ2-2, with no clear D. The CDR3 spans 14 residues. The ends were cut back, 3 bases at V and 3 bases at J, with 8 bases in the middle. The germline V gene has CDR1 KGHSH and CDR2 LQKENI.

This clonotype occurred many times. V is TRBV7-9 and J is TRBJ1-1; 8 bases align to TRBD1. Germline CDR1 reads SEHNR; CDR2 reads FQNEAQ (reference sequence). V dropped 5 bases and J dropped 10; count of bases not matched to a gene: 3. This CDR3 region has 11 residues. CDR3 amino acids: CASSPDRAAFF. The CDR3 DNA follows: TGTGCCAGCAGCCCGGACAGGGCAGCTTTCTTT.

The V gene is TRBV11-2, the J gene TRBJ2-7; either TRBD1 or TRBD2 may fit D (5 bases each). The CDR3 covers 13 residues. V was pared by 7 bases and J by 5 bases, with 15 bases between. Germline CDR1 and CDR2: SGHAT and FQNNGV. The CDR3: CASTGGRVHEQYF. CDR3 DNA: TGTGCCAGCACCGGAGGCAGGGTTCACGAGCAGTACTTC. Supplemented by reference TRBV11-2 and TRBJ2-7, the full variable domain reads EAGVAQSPRYKIIEKRQSVAFWCNPISGHATLYWYQQILGQGPKLLIQFQNNGVVDDSQLPKDRFSAERLKGVDSTLKIQPAKLEDSAVYLCASTGGRVHEQYFGPGTRLTVT.

This clonotype has more than one count but fewer than ten. The chain has TRBV2 and TRBJ2-7, with TRBD2 matching 10 bases. The length of the CDR3 is 16 residues. With V trimmed by 6 bases and J by 5 bases, 13 bases remained unmatched. CDR1 is SNHLY and CDR2 is FYNNEI in the germline V gene. The CDR3 DNA reads TGTGCCAGCAGCACATCCGAACTAGCGGGGTATAACGAGCAGTACTTC. Amino acid sequence: CASSTSELAGYNEQYF.

J is TRBJ2-1 and V is TRBV27; D is perhaps TRBD2 (5 bases). The CDR3 sequence is 12 residues long. In germline, CDR1 is MNHEY, CDR2 SMNVEV (reference sequence). Trimming left V 10 bases short and J 9 bases short, with 16 bases between. DNA of the CDR3: TGTGCCACCTTGGACTCCCGGTCTGAGCAGTTCTTC. It encodes CATLDSRSEQFF.

This clonotype appeared a few times. The V and J genes are TRBV6-5 and TRBJ1-2; D gene uncertain. The CDR3 loop spans 15 amino acids. Germline values: CDR1 MNHEY, CDR2 SVGAGI. V was trimmed by 0 bases and J by 5 bases, leaving 13 bases between them. This CDR3 reads CASSYSGPSAYGYTF. CDR3 in DNA: TGTGCCAGCAGTTACTCAGGCCCGTCGGCGTATGGCTACACCTTC.